The T cell receptor (beta chain) described here comes from a study of Ad26.COV2.S vaccination and SARS-CoV-2 variants. The wider study: Intramuscular Ad26.COV2.S doses were given once or twice, 56 days apart.

Treatment defined: some 20 received Ad26.COV2.S at low or high dose, single or two shots; roughly 5 received placebo; per-sample allocation not given. At day 63 after the first vaccine or placebo injection, samples were drawn. The CDR3 has 16 residues. Germline V lookup: CDR1 SGHAT, CDR2 FQNNGV. V lost 5 bases, J lost 2 bases, and 19 bases lay in between. The data were produced by immunoSEQ multiplex PCR, yet TCRdb's version contains in-frame clones alone and is incomplete. Counted here are about 390,000 clones, about 92% occurring once; the ten biggest clones make up roughly 1.7%. The V and J genes are TRBV11-2 and TRBJ2-7; TRBD2 might be the D (7 bases). This material consisted of peripheral blood, taken in a trial of Ad26.COV2.S vaccine versus placebo. This clonotype was obtained from a person aged 18 to 59 who received the Ad26.COV2.S COVID-19 vaccine or a placebo. The CDR3 nucleotides are TGTGCCAGCAGCCCACCGACGGCGGGGGCCACCTACGAGCAGTACTTC. Protein product: CASSPPTAGATYEQYF.